This TCR beta chain was sequenced during a study of blood T cell repertoires in COVID-19. The overall study: The United States, Italy and Spain were the sources of the acute and convalescent COVID-19 samples. Sample material is recorded as cDNA or gDNA derived from T cells, B-cell-depleted T cells, or PBMCs.

Authors' processing steps: Estimation of nucleated cell counts was performed using reference gene primer amplification. Libraries were prepared by immunoSEQ multiplex PCR; TCRdb keeps only in-frame clonotypes and omits some of them. Clonal size and the V and J genes are those of that table, whereas D and trimming came from the DNA. This sample has around 230,000 clones, with about nine tenths found just once. V was shortened by 3 bases and J by 0 bases, with 12 bases between the two germline ends. The germline V gene encodes CDR1 SGHVS and CDR2 FQNEAQ. The CDR3 length is 16 residues. The chain links TRBV7-8 to TRBJ1-5; tentative D call: TRBD1 (6 bases). The sequence was collected from a man aged 35-49 years with acute or convalescent COVID-19. The sample consisted of peripheral blood. CDR3 region: CASSLARTVSNQPQHF. The CDR3 coding sequence is TGTGCCAGCAGCTTGGCCAGGACAGTTAGCAATCAGCCCCAGCATTTT.